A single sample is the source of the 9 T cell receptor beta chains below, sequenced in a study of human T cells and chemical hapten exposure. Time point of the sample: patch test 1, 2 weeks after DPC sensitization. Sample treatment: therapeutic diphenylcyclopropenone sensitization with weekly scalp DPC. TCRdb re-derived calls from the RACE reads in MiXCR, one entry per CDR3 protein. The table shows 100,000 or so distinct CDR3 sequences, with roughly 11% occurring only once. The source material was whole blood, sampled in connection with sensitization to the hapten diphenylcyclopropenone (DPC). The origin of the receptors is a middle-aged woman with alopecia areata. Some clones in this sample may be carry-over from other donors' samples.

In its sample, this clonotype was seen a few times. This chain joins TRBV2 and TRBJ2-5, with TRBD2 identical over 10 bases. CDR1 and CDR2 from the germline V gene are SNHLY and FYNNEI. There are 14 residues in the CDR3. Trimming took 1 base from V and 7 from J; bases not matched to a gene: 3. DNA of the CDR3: TGTGCCAGCAGTGAAGTCCCTAGCGGGGGGACCCAGTACTTC. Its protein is CASSEVPSGGTQYF.

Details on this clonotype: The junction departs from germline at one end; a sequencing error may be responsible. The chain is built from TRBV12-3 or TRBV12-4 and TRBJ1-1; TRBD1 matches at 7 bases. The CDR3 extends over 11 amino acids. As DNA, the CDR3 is TGTGCCAGCAGTTTAAGGGACAGCCCTTTGTTT. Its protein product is CASSLRDSPLF.

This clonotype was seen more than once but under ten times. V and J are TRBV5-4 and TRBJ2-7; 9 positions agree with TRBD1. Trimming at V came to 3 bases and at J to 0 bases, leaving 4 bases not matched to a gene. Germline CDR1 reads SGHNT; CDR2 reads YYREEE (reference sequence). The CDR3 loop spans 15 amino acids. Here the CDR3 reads CASSSRDRDSYEQYF. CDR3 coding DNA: TGTGCCAGCAGCTCCCGGGACAGGGACTCCTACGAGCAGTACTTC.

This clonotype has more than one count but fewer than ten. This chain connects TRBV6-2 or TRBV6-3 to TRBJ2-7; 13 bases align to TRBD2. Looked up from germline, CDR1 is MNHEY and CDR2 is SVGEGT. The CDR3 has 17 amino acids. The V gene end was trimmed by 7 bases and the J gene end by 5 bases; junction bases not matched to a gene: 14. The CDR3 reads CASIPSRTSGSHNEQYF. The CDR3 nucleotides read TGTGCCAGCATCCCTTCCCGGACTAGCGGGAGTCACAACGAGCAGTACTTC.

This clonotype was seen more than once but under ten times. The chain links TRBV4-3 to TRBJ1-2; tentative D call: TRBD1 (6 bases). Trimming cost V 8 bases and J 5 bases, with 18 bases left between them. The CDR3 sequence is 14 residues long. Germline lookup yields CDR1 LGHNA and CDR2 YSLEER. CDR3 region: CASSPGGRGYGYTF. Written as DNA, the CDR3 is TGCGCCAGCTCGCCCGGGGGGCGAGGGTATGGCTACACCTTC.

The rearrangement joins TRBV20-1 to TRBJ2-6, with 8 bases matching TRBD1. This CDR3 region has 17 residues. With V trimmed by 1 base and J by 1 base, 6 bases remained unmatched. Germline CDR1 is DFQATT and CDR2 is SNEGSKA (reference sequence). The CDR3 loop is CSARARDRQSGANVLTF. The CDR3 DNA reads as TGCAGTGCTAGAGCACGGGACAGGCAGTCTGGGGCCAACGTCCTGACTTTC.

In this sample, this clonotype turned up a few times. The DNA for the CDR3 is TGTGCCAGCAGTTTAGGGATGTATGGCTACACCTTC. Translation gives CASSLGMYGYTF. The V call is TRBV28, the J call TRBJ1-2; D is uncertain. The germline V gene encodes CDR1 MDHEN and CDR2 SYDVKM. V was clipped by 2 bases and J by 5 bases, with 6 bases between them. This CDR3 contains 12 residues.

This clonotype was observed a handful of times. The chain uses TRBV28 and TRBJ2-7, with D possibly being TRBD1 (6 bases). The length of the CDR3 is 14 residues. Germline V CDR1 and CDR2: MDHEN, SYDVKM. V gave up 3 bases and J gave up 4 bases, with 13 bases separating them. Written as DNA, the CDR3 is TGTGCCAGCAGTTTTTCGGGACAAGGGTACGAGCAGTACTTC. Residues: CASSFSGQGYEQYF. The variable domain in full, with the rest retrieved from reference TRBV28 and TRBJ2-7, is DVKVTQSSRYLVKRTGEKVFLECVQDMDHENMFWYRQDPGLGLRLIYFSYDVKMKEKGDIPEGYSVSREKKERFSLILESASTNQTSMYLCASSFSGQGYEQYFGPGTRLTVT.

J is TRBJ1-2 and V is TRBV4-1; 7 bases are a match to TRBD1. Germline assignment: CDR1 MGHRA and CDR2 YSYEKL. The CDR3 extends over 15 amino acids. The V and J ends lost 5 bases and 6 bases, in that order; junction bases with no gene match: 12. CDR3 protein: CASSERTFDRDGYTF. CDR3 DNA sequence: TGCGCCAGCAGCGAACGGACGTTCGACAGGGATGGCTACACCTTC.